This T cell receptor beta chain derives from a study of T-cell reconstitution after alpha-beta-depleted transplantation in children. Findings and caveats of the study: After one year, T-cell counts and TCRbeta diversity mostly came from new T cells.

CDR1 and CDR2 (germline): MDHEN, SYDVKM. V was shortened by 5 bases and J by 1 base, with 21 bases between the two germline ends. The CDR3 loop spans 17 amino acids. Unique molecular identifiers featured in how the TCRbeta library was prepared. TCRdb independently ran MiXCR on the PCR reads; one entry per CDR3 protein. The sample lists around 580,000 distinct CDR3 sequences, 25% to 30% occurring once. Remarks on this clonotype: Its specificity is not known.

The chain carries TRBV28 and TRBJ2-7; tentative D call: TRBD2 (6 bases). This TCR derives from a boy in the first two years of life with Wiskott-Aldrich syndrome, due to receive a stem cell transplant. Sequences were derived from PBMCs, sampled before TCRalphabeta/CD19-depleted stem cell transplant. In DNA form, the CDR3 reads TGTGCCAGCAGTCCTTTTATGTCTTACGGGGGATCCTACGAGCAGTACTTC. Protein: CASSPFMSYGGSYEQYF.